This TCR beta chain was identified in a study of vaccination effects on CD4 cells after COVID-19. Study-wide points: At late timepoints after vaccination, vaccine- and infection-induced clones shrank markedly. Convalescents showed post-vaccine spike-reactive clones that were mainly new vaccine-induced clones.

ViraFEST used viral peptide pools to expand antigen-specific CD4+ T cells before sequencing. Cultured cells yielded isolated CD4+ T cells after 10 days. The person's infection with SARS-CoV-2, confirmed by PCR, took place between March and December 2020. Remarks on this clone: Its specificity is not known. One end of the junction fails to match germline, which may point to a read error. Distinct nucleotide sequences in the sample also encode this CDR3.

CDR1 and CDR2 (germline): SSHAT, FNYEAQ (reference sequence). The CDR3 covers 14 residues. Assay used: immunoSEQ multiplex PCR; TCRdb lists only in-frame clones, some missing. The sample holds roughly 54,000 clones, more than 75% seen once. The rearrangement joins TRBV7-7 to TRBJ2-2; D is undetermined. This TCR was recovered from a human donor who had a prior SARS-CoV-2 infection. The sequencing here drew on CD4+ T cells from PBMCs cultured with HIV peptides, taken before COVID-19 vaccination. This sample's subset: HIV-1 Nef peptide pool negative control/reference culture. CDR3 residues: CASSPGGNTGELFF. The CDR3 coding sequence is TGTGCTAGCAGCCCCGGTGGGAACACTGGGGAGCTGTTTTTT.